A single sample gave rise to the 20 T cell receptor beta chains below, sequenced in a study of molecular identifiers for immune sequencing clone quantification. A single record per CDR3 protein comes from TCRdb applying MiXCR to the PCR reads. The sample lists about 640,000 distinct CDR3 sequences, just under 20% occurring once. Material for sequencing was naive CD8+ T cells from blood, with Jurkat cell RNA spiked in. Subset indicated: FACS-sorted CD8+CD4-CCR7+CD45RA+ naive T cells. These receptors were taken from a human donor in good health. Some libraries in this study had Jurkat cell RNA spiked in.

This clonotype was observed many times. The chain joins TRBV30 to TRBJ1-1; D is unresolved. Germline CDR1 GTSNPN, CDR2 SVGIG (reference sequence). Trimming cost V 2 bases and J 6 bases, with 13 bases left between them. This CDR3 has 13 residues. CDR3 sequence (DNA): TGTGCCTGGAGTCCCGGGGTGGGCGCTGAAGCTTTCTTT. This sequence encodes CAWSPGVGAEAFF.

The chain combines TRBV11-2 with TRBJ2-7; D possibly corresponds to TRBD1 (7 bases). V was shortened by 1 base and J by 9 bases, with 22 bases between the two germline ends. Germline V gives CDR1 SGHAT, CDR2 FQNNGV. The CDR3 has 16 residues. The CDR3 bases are TGTGCCAGCAGCTTAGTAGGGGGGCAGGGGGGTGACGGGCAGTACTTC. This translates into CASSLVGGQGGDGQYF.

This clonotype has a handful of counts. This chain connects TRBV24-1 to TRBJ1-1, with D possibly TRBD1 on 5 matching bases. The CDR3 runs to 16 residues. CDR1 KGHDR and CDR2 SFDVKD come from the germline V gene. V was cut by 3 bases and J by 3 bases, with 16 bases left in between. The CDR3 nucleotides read TGTGCCACCAGTGATCGTGGGCGGGGGGGTGACACTGAAGCTTTCTTT. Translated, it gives CATSDRGRGGDTEAFF.

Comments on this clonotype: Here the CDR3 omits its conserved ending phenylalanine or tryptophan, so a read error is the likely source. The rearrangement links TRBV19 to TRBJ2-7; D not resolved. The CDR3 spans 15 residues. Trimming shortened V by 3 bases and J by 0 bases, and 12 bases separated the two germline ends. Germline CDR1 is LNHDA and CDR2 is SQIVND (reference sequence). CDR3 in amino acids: CASSMGSGYSYEQYI. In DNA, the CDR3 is TGTGCCAGTAGTATGGGCAGTGGATACTCCTACGAGCAGTACATC.

For the CDR3, the DNA is TGTGCCAGCAGTGACACCAGCAATCAGCCCCAGCATTTT. It is translated as CASSDTSNQPQHF. The chain joins TRBV27 to TRBJ1-5; D ambiguous. V shed 5 bases and J shed 1 base, with 6 bases lying between them. This CDR3 region has 13 residues. Germline loops: CDR1 MNHEY, CDR2 SMNVEV (reference sequence).

CDR3 amino acids: CASGLVIWNTEAFF. The DNA for the CDR3 is TGTGCCAGCGGCTTGGTCATATGGAACACTGAAGCTTTCTTT. J is TRBJ1-1 and V is TRBV12-3 or TRBV12-4; no clear D. Trimming pared 8 bases from V and 1 base from J, leaving 14 bases between. The CDR3 contains 14 residues.

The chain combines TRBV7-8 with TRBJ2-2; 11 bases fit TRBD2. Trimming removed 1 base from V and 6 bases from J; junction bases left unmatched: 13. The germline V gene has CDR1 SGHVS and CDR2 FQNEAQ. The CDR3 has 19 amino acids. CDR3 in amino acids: CASSLVLAGGTPRSGELFF. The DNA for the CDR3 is TGTGCCAGCAGCTTAGTCCTAGCGGGGGGCACCCCCCGGTCCGGGGAGCTGTTTTTT.

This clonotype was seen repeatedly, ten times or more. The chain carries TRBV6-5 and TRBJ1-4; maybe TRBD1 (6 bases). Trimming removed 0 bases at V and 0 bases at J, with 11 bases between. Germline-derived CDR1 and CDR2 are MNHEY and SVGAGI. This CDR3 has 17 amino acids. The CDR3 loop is CASSYSTGPSTNEKLFF. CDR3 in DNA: TGTGCCAGCAGTTACTCGACAGGTCCTTCAACTAATGAAAAACTGTTTTTT.

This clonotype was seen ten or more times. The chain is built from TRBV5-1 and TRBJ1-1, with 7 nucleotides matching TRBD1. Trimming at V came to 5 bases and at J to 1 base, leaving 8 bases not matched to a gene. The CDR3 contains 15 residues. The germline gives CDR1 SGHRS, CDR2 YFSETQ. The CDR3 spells CASRLTRGENTEAFF. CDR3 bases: TGCGCCAGCAGGTTAACCAGGGGGGAGAACACTGAAGCTTTCTTT. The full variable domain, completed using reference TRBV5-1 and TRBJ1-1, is KAGVTQTPRYLIKTRGQQVTLSCSPISGHRSVSWYQQTPGQGLQFLFEYFSETQRNKGNFPGRFSGRQFSNSRSEMNVSTLELGDSALYLCASRLTRGENTEAFFGQGTRLTVV.

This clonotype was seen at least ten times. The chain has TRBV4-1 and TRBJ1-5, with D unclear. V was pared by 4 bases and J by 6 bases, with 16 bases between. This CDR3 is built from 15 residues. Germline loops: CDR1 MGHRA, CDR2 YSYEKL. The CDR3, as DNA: TGCGCCAGCAGCCTTTCCCCCGAGACCGGTCAGCCCCAGCATTTT. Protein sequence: CASSLSPETGQPQHF.

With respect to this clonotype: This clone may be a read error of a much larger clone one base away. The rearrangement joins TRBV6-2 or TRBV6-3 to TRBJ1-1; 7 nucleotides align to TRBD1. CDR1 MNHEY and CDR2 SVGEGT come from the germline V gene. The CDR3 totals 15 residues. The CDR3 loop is CASSPTTGFPTEALF. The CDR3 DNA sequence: TGTGCCAGCAGCCCTACGACAGGGTTTCCCACTGAAGCTCTCTTT.

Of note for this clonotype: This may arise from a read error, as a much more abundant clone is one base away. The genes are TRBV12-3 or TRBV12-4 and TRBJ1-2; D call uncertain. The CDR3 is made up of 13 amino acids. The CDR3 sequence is CASGFGPSYGYTF. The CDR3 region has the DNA TGTGCCAGCGGTTTTGGGCCGTCCTATGGCTACACCTTC.

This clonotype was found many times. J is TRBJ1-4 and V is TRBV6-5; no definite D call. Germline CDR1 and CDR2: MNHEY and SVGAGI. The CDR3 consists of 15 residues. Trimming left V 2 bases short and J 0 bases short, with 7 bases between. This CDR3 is CASSYGVTTNEKLFF. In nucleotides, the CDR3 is TGTGCCAGCAGTTACGGGGTGACAACTAATGAAAAACTGTTTTTT.

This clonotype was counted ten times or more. CDR3 region: CASSIIGVSEQYF. The CDR3 nucleotides read TGTGCCAGTAGTATCATCGGGGTCTCCGAGCAGTACTTC. This chain links TRBV19 with TRBJ2-7; D might be TRBD2 (5 bases). Trimming shortened V by 3 bases and J by 6 bases, and 12 bases separated the two germline ends. Germline CDR1 is LNHDA and CDR2 is SQIVND (reference sequence). CDR3 length: 13 residues. Variable domain in full (rest from reference TRBV19 and TRBJ2-7): DGGITQSPKYLFRKEGQNVTLSCEQNLNHDAMYWYRQDPGQGLRLIYYSQIVNDFQKGDIAEGYSVSREKKESFPLTVTSAQKNPTAFYLCASSIIGVSEQYFGPGTRLTVT.

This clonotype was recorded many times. CDR3 DNA: TGTGCCAGCAGTGGCGGACTAGCGGGACGCACAGATACGCAGTATTTT. Encoded protein: CASSGGLAGRTDTQYF. V usage is TRBV6-5 and J usage is TRBJ2-3; 12 bases are a match to TRBD2. V was clipped by 5 bases and J by 1 base; unmatched bases: 4. The CDR3 runs to 16 residues. Germline lookup yields CDR1 MNHEY and CDR2 SVGAGI.

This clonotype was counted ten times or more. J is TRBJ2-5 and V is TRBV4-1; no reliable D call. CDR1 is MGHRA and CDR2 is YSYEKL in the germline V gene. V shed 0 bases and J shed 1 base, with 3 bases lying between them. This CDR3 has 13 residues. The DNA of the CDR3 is TGCGCCAGCAGCCAAGAGATCCAAGAGACCCAGTACTTC. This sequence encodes CASSQEIQETQYF.

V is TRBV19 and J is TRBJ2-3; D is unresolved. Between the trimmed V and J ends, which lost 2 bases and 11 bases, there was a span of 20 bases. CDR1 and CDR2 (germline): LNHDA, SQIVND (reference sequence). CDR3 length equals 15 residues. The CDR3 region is CASSISGNSHGEQYF. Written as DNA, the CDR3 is TGTGCCAGTAGTATATCGGGCAATTCACACGGTGAGCAGTATTTT.

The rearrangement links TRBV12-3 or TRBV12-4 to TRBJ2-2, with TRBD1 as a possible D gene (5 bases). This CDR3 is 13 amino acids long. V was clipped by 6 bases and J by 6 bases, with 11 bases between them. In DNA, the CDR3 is TGTGCCAGCAGCGGAACAGGCGCCGGGGAGCTGTTTTTT. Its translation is CASSGTGAGELFF.

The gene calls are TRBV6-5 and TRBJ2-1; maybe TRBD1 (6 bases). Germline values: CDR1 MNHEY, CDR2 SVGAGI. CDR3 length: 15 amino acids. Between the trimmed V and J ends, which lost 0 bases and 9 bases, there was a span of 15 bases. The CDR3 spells CASSYSRGSGAEQFF. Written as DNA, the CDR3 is TGTGCCAGCAGTTACTCTAGGGGGTCAGGAGCTGAGCAGTTCTTC.

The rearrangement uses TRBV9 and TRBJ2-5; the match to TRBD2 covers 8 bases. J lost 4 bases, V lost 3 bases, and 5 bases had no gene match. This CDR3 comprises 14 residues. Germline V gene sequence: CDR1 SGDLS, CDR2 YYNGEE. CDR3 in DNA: TGTGCCAGCAGCGCAGGCGGGGGGCGAGAGACCCAGTACTTC. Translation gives CASSAGGGRETQYF. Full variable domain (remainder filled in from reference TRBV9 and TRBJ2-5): DSGVTQTPKHLITATGQRVTLRCSPRSGDLSVYWYQQSLDQGLQFLIQYYNGEERAKGNILERFSAQQFPDLHSELNLSSLELGDSALYFCASSAGGGRETQYFGPGTRLLVL.